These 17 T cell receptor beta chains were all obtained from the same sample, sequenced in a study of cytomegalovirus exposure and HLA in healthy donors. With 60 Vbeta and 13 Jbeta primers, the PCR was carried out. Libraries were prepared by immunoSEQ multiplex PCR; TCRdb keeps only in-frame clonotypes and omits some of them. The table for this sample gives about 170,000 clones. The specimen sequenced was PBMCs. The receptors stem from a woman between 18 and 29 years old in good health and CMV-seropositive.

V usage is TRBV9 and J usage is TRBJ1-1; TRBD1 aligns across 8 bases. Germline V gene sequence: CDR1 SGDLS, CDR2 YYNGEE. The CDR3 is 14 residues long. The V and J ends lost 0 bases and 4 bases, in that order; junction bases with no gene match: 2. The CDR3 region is CASSVGQGTTEAFF. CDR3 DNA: TGTGCCAGCAGCGTAGGACAGGGGACCACTGAAGCTTTCTTT.

The CDR3 region is CASSASGIADTQYF. CDR3 bases: TGTGCCAGCAGCGCTAGCGGGATCGCAGATACGCAGTATTTT. The V call is TRBV9, the J call TRBJ2-3; TRBD2 matches at 9 bases. Germline CDR1 reads SGDLS; CDR2 reads YYNGEE. V trimming: 3 bases; J trimming: 4 bases; junction bases outside the gene matches: 3. This CDR3 region has 14 residues. The complete variable domain, with remaining parts taken from reference TRBV9 and TRBJ2-3, reads DSGVTQTPKHLITATGQRVTLRCSPRSGDLSVYWYQQSLDQGLQFLIQYYNGEERAKGNILERFSAQQFPDLHSELNLSSLELGDSALYFCASSASGIADTQYFGPGTRLTVL.

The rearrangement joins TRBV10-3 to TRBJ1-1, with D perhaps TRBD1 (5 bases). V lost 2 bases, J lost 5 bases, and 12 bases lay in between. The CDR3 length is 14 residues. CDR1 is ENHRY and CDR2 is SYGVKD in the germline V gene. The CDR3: CAISEKGLETEAFF. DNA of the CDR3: TGTGCCATCAGTGAGAAGGGGCTGGAAACTGAAGCTTTCTTT.

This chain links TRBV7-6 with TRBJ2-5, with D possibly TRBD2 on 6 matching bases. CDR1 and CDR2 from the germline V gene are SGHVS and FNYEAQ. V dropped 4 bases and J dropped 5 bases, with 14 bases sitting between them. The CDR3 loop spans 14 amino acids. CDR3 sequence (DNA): TGTGCCAGCAGCTCGTATGGAGGGGTGGAGACCCAGTACTTC. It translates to CASSSYGGVETQYF.

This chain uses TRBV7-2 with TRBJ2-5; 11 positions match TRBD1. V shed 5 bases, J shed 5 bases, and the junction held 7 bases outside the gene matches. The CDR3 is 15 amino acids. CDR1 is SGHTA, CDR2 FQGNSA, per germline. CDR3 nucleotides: TGTGCCAGCAGCAAAGGACAGGGGGCTGAGGAGACCCAGTACTTC. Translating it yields CASSKGQGAEETQYF.

CDR3 DNA sequence: TGTGCCAGCAGCTTAAAGCAGGGGAGCGTTAACTATGGCTACACCTTC. Protein sequence: CASSLKQGSVNYGYTF. The J gene is TRBJ1-2, the V gene TRBV11-2; tentative D call: TRBD1 (6 bases). CDR1 is SGHAT and CDR2 is FQNNGV in the germline V gene. Trimming took off 2 bases at V and 1 base at J, with 14 bases between the two ends. The CDR3 spans 16 residues. Using reference TRBV11-2 and TRBJ1-2 for the parts outside the CDR3, the full variable domain is EAGVAQSPRYKIIEKRQSVAFWCNPISGHATLYWYQQILGQGPKLLIQFQNNGVVDDSQLPKDRFSAERLKGVDSTLKIQPAKLEDSAVYLCASSLKQGSVNYGYTFGSGTRLTVV.

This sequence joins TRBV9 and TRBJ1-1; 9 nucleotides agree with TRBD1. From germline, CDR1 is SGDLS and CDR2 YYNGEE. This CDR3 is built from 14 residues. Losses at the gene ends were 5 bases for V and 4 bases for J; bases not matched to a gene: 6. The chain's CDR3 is CASREGQGGTEAFF. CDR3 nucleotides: TGTGCCAGCAGGGAGGGACAGGGCGGCACTGAAGCTTTCTTT.

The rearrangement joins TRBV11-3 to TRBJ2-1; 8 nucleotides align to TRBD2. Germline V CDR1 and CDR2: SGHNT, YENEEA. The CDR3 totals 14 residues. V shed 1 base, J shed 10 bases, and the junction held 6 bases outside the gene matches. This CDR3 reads CASSLVRGGLEQFF. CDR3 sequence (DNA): TGTGCCAGCAGCTTAGTTCGGGGGGGCTTGGAGCAGTTCTTC.

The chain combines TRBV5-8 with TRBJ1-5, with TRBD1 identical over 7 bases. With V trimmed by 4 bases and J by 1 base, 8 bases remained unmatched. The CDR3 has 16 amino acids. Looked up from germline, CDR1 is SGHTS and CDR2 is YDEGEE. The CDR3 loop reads CASSDRQGWSNQPQHF. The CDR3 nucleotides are TGTGCCAGCAGCGACCGACAGGGCTGGAGCAATCAGCCCCAGCATTTT.

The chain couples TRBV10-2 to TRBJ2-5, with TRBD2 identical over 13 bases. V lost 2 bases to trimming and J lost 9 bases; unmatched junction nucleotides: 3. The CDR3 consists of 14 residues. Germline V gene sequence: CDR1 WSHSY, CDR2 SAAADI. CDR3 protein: CASSELLAGGPQYF. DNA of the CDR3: TGCGCCAGCAGTGAGCTACTAGCGGGGGGGCCCCAGTACTTC.

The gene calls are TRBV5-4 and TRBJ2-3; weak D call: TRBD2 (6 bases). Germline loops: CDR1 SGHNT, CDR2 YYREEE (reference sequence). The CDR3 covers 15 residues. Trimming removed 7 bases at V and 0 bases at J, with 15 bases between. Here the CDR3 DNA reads TGTGCCAGCGGCCGGGGGAGCGGGAGCACAGATACGCAGTATTTT. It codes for CASGRGSGSTDTQYF.

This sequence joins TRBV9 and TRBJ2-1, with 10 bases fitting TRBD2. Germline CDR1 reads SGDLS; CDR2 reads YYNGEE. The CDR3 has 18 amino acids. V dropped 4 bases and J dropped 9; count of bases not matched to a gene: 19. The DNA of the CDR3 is TGTGCCAGCAGCAGAGGAGCGGGAGCGGGAGGGCCCATGCTTGAGCAGTTCTTC. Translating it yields CASSRGAGAGGPMLEQFF.

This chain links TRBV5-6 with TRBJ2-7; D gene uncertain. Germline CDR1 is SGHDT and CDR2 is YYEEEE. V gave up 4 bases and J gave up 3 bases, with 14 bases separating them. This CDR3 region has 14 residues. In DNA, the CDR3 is TGTGCCAGCAGCCTCAGGCGCCGCAGCTACGAGCAGTACTTC. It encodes CASSLRRRSYEQYF.

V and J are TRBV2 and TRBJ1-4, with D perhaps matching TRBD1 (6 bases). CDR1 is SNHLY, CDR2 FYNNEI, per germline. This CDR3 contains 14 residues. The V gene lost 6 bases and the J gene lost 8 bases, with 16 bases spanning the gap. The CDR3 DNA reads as TGTGCCAGCAGAAACCAGGGGTCATACGAAAAACTGTTTTTT. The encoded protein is CASRNQGSYEKLFF. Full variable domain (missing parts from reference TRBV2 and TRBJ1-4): EPEVTQTPSHQVTQMGQEVILRCVPISNHLYFYWYRQILGQKVEFLVSFYNNEISEKSEIFDDQFSVERPDGSNFTLKIRSTKLEDSAMYFCASRNQGSYEKLFFGSGTQLSVL.

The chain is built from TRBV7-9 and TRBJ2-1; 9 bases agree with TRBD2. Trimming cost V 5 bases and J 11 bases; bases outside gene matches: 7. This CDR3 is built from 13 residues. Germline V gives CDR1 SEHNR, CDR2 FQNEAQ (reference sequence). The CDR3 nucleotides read TGTGCCAGCAGCACACCGGGACTAGCAAAGCAGTTCTTC. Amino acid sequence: CASSTPGLAKQFF.

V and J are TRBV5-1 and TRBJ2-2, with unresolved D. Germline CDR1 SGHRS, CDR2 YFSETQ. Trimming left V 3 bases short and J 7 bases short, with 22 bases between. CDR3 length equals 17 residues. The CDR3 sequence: CASSSSAFLGAIGELFF. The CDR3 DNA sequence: TGCGCCAGCAGCTCATCGGCCTTCCTGGGCGCCATCGGGGAGCTGTTTTTT.

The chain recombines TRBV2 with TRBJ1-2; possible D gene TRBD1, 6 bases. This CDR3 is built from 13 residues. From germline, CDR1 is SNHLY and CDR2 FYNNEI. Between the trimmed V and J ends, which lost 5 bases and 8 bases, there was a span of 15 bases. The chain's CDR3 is CASSTGIYTGYTF. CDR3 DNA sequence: TGTGCCAGCAGTACAGGGATCTATACCGGCTACACCTTC.